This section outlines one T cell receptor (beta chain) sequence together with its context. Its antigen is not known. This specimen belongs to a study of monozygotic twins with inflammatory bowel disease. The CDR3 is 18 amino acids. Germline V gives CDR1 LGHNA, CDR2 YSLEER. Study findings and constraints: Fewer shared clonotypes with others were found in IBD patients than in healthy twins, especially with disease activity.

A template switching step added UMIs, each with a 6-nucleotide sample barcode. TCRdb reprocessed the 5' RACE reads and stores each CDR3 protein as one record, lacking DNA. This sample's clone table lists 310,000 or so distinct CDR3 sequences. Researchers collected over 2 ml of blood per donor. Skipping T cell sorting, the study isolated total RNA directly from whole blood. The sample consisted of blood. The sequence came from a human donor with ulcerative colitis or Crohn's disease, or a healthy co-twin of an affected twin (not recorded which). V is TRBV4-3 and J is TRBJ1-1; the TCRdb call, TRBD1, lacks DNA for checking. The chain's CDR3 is CASSQREGAGRMNTEAFF.